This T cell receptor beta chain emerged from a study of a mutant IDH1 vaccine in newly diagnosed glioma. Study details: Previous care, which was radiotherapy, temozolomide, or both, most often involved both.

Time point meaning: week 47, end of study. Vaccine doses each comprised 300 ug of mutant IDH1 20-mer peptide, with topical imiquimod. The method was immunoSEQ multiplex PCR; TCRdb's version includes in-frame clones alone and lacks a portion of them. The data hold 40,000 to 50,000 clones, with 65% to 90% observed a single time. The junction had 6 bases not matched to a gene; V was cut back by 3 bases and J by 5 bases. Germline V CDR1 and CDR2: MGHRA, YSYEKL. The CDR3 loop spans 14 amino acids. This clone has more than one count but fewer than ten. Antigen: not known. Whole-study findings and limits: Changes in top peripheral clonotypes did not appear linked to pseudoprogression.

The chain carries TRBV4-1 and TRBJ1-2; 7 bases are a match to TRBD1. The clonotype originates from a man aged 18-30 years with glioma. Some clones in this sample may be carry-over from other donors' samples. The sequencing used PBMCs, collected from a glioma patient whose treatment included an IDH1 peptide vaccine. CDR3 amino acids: CASSHGQASYGYTF. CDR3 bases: TGCGCCAGCAGCCATGGACAGGCCTCTTATGGCTACACCTTC.